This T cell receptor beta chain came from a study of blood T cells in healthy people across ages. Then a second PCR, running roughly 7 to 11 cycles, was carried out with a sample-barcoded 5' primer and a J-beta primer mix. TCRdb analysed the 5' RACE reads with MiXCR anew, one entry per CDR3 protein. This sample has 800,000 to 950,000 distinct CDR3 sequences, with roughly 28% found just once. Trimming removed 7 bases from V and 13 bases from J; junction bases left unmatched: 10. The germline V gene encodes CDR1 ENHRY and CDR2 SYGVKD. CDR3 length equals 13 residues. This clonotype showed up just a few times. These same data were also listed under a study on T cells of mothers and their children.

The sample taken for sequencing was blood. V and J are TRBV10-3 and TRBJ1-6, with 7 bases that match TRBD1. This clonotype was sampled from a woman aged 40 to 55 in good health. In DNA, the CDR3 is TGTGCCATCAAGGACAGGTTAATTTCCCCCCTCCACTTT. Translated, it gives CAIKDRLISPLHF.